The present T cell receptor (beta chain) was sequenced within a study of blood T cell repertoires in COVID-19. Study context: The cDNA or gDNA used as material had been derived from T cells, B-cell-depleted T cells, or PBMCs.

Method: immunoSEQ multiplex PCR; TCRdb's copy keeps in-frame clones and lacks some. The sample lists 95,000 to 120,000 clones; 75% to 90% were seen once. From germline, CDR1 is KGHDR and CDR2 SFDVKD. V lost 5 bases and J 2 bases, leaving 12 bases between the germline ends. The CDR3 totals 14 residues. What was sequenced was peripheral blood. The chain links TRBV24-1 to TRBJ2-7; D is possibly TRBD1 (6 bases). This sequence originates from a woman aged 50 to 60 with acute or convalescent COVID-19. CDR3 amino acids: CATSAVDRPYEQYF. CDR3 coding DNA: TGTGCCACCAGTGCCGTCGACAGGCCCTACGAGCAGTACTTC.